The 20 T cell receptor beta chains below come from one sample, sequenced in a study of cytomegalovirus exposure and HLA in healthy donors. Researchers ran the PCR with 60 Vbeta and 13 Jbeta primers. Some clones are missing from TCRdb's copy, which holds only in-frame ones; the method was immunoSEQ multiplex PCR. Here the sample spans 110,000 or so clones, 74% being singletons. Sequencing was done on a sample of PBMCs. These receptors originate from a woman aged 45-65 years in good health and CMV-seropositive.

This clone was seen a handful of times. V gene TRBV28 combines with J gene TRBJ1-2; 7 bases map to TRBD1. Germline trimming cut 7 bases from V and 4 bases from J; bases unmatched to any gene: 6. CDR1 and CDR2 from the germline V gene are MDHEN and SYDVKM. The CDR3 runs 13 residues. The CDR3 region is CASTEGQIYGYTF. The CDR3, as DNA: TGTGCCAGCACCGAGGGACAGATCTATGGCTACACCTTC.

The chain combines TRBV11-1 with TRBJ2-5; 13 bases line up with TRBD2. V shed 4 bases and J 2 bases; nucleotides not matched to a gene: 7. Germline V gives CDR1 SGHAT, CDR2 FQDESV (reference sequence). CDR3 length: 17 amino acids. CDR3 region: CASSSPRTSGRQETQYF. The DNA of the CDR3 is TGTGCCAGCAGCTCCCCTCGGACTAGCGGGAGACAAGAGACCCAGTACTTC. Full variable domain (outside the CDR3, taken from reference TRBV11-1 and TRBJ2-5): EAEVAQSPRYKITEKSQAVAFWCDPISGHATLYWYRQILGQGPELLVQFQDESVVDDSQLPKDRFSAERLKGVDSTLKIQPAELGDSAMYLCASSSPRTSGRQETQYFGPGTRLLVL.

The CDR3 reads CASRLAPGQGTEKLFF. DNA of the CDR3: TGTGCCAGCAGGCTCGCTCCGGGACAGGGGACTGAAAAACTGTTTTTT. This sequence joins TRBV2 and TRBJ1-4, with 10 bases that match TRBD1. The CDR3 runs to 16 residues. Germline assignment: CDR1 SNHLY and CDR2 FYNNEI. After removal of 6 bases from V and 7 bases from J, the junction contained 11 bases not matched to a gene.

This clone has just a few counts. The sample holds other DNA sequences that translate to the same CDR3. The chain is built from TRBV7-2 and TRBJ1-1; 7 bases align to TRBD1. Germline CDR1 reads SGHTA; CDR2 reads FQGNSA. Germline trimming cut 3 bases from V and 1 base from J; bases unmatched to any gene: 2. The length of the CDR3 is 14 residues. The CDR3 DNA reads TGTGCCAGCAGCTTGGGACAGCAGAACACTGAAGCTTTCTTT. Residues: CASSLGQQNTEAFF.

The chain couples TRBV9 to TRBJ1-1; possibly TRBD1 for D (6 bases). V lost 3 bases, J lost 6 bases, and 12 bases lay in between. Germline assignment: CDR1 SGDLS and CDR2 YYNGEE. This CDR3 has 13 residues. DNA of the CDR3: TGTGCCAGCAGCGCCCAGGGGAGGGCTGAAGCTTTCTTT. The encoded protein is CASSAQGRAEAFF.

V gene TRBV7-2 combines with J gene TRBJ2-5, with TRBD2 as a possible D gene (6 bases). The length of the CDR3 is 16 residues. The V gene's germline CDR1 is SGHTA and CDR2 FQGNSA. V was pared by 4 bases and J by 3 bases, with 18 bases between. CDR3 in DNA: TGTGCCAGCAGCTCCCGGTGGCTAGCGAGAGAAGAGACCCAGTACTTC. Protein sequence: CASSSRWLAREETQYF.

Here the CDR3 DNA reads TGTGCCAGCAGCGTAGCTCCGACAGGGAAGGGGCCGAGTGAGCAGTTCTTC. Translating gives CASSVAPTGKGPSEQFF. The rearrangement uses TRBV9 and TRBJ2-1; 7 bases match TRBD1. Germline V CDR1 and CDR2: SGDLS, YYNGEE. The V and J ends lost 0 bases and 9 bases, in that order; junction bases with no gene match: 15. This CDR3 region has 17 residues.

The DNA for the CDR3 is TGTGCCAGCAGTTCTAGCGGGAGCACAGATACGCAGTATTTT. The encoded protein is CASSSSGSTDTQYF. The chain recombines TRBV6-5 with TRBJ2-3; TRBD2 matches 8 bases. This CDR3 spans 14 amino acids. V trimming: 4 bases; J trimming: 0 bases; junction bases outside the gene matches: 0. CDR1 is MNHEY and CDR2 is SVGAGI in the germline V gene.

The chain has TRBV4-3 and TRBJ2-7, with D uncertain. The CDR3 consists of 13 residues. From germline, CDR1 is LGHNA and CDR2 YSLEER. V was trimmed by 6 bases and J by 5 bases, leaving 14 bases between them. CDR3 amino acids: CASSFGEFDEQYF. DNA of the CDR3: TGCGCCAGCAGTTTTGGAGAGTTCGACGAGCAGTACTTC.

The chain employs TRBV29-1 and TRBJ2-2; D is perhaps TRBD2 (6 bases). Germline assignment: CDR1 SQVTM and CDR2 ANQGSEA. V was pared by 4 bases and J by 6 bases, with 15 bases between. This CDR3 comprises 14 residues. CDR3 protein: CSVGAAGFAGELFF. CDR3 DNA sequence: TGCAGCGTTGGGGCGGCGGGGTTTGCCGGGGAGCTGTTTTTT.

The genes are TRBV7-2 and TRBJ2-5; 8 positions agree with TRBD2. Germline trimming cut 5 bases from V and 7 bases from J; bases unmatched to any gene: 9. Germline V lookup: CDR1 SGHTA, CDR2 FQGNSA. This CDR3 is 14 amino acids long. CDR3 sequence reads: CASSAQGLDGTQYF. In DNA form, the CDR3 reads TGTGCCAGCAGCGCCCAGGGACTAGACGGGACCCAGTACTTC.

This clone was observed a single time. The CDR3 DNA reads TGTGCCAGCTCACTTCGGACAGGGGGCAGGGATGGCTACACCTTC. This translates into CASSLRTGGRDGYTF. The chain joins TRBV18 to TRBJ1-2, with TRBD1 matching over 11 bases. This CDR3 has 15 residues. V shed 4 bases, J shed 6 bases, and the junction held 7 bases outside the gene matches. The germline gives CDR1 KGHSH, CDR2 LQKENI.

The chain has TRBV11-3 and TRBJ2-1; D may be TRBD1 (5 bases). This CDR3 has 13 residues. Trimming took off 2 bases at V and 8 bases at J, with 10 bases between the two ends. CDR1 is SGHNT and CDR2 is YENEEA in the germline V gene. In nucleotides, the CDR3 is TGTGCCAGCAGCTTAAGTCAGGGCGATGAGCAGTTCTTC. Its translation: CASSLSQGDEQFF.

The V call is TRBV6-6, the J call TRBJ2-1; 9 bases line up with TRBD2. The CDR3 extends over 16 amino acids. The germline V gene encodes CDR1 MNHNY and CDR2 SVGAGI (reference sequence). V gave up 6 bases and J gave up 10 bases; unmatched junction bases: 16. The CDR3 loop reads CASSKIDWSGGTEQFF. For the CDR3, the DNA is TGTGCCAGCAGCAAAATTGACTGGAGCGGGGGGACCGAGCAGTTCTTC.

This chain connects TRBV19 to TRBJ1-1; D perhaps matches TRBD1 (5 bases). Germline CDR1 and CDR2: LNHDA and SQIVND (reference sequence). This CDR3 comprises 13 residues. The germline V and J ends were trimmed by 5 bases and 0 bases, with 7 bases remaining between them. The CDR3 sequence is CASSQQVNTEAFF. DNA of the CDR3: TGTGCCAGTAGTCAACAGGTGAACACTGAAGCTTTCTTT.

Only a few counts were recorded for this clone. The chain links TRBV5-6 to TRBJ2-7, with TRBD2 matching over 13 bases. The CDR3 is 18 amino acids. Per germline, CDR1 SGHDT and CDR2 YYEEEE. The junction had 9 bases not matched to a gene; V was cut back by 3 bases and J by 0 bases. The DNA of the CDR3 is TGTGCCAGCAGCTCGAGACTAGCGGGAGGCCGCAGCTCCTACGAGCAGTACTTC. This encodes CASSSRLAGGRSSYEQYF.

The rearrangement links TRBV30 to TRBJ1-5; possibly TRBD1 for D (5 bases). With 5 bases removed from V and 4 bases from J, the gap between germline ends came to 15 bases. Looked up from germline, CDR1 is GTSNPN and CDR2 is SVGIG (reference sequence). The CDR3 spans 14 residues. CDR3 residues: CAWQTSGSNQPQHF. The CDR3 DNA is TGTGCCTGGCAAACCTCAGGGTCAAATCAGCCCCAGCATTTT. Combining the CDR3 with reference TRBV30 and TRBJ1-5 gives the whole variable domain SQTIHQWPATLVQPVGSPLSLECTVEGTSNPNLYWYRQAAGRGLQLLFYSVGIGQISSEVPQNLSASRPQDRQFILSSKKLLLSDSGFYLCAWQTSGSNQPQHFGDGTRLSIL.

Only a few counts were recorded for this clone. The chain carries TRBV6-4 and TRBJ2-1; 10 bases line up with TRBD2. The V gene end was trimmed by 4 bases and the J gene end by 5 bases; junction bases not matched to a gene: 5. This CDR3 has 15 residues. Germline V gene sequence: CDR1 MRHNA, CDR2 SNTAGT. CDR3 bases: TGTGCCAGCAGTGTCGGACTAGCGGATAACAATGAGCAGTTCTTC. Protein product: CASSVGLADNNEQFF.

This chain uses TRBV5-6 with TRBJ1-4, with D possibly being TRBD1 (6 bases). The CDR3 is made up of 16 amino acids. Germline V gives CDR1 SGHDT, CDR2 YYEEEE. Trimming removed 2 bases at V and 7 bases at J, with 18 bases between. CDR3 amino acids: CASSLGWTAGSEKLFF. CDR3 DNA sequence: TGTGCCAGCAGCTTAGGTTGGACAGCCGGTAGTGAAAAACTGTTTTTT. The entire variable domain, with the rest obtained from reference TRBV5-6 and TRBJ1-4, is as follows: DAGVTQSPTHLIKTRGQQVTLRCSPKSGHDTVSWYQQALGQGPQFIFQYYEEEERQRGNFPDRFSGHQFPNYSSELNVNALLLGDSALYLCASSLGWTAGSEKLFFGSGTQLSVL.

A few counts support this clone. J is TRBJ1-1 and V is TRBV4-3; a possible D gene is TRBD1 (6 bases). Germline-derived CDR1 and CDR2 are LGHNA and YSLEER. This CDR3 is built from 14 residues. Between the trimmed V and J ends, which lost 0 bases and 6 bases, there was a span of 11 bases. The CDR3 loop is CASSQDFTGPEAFF. The CDR3 DNA is TGCGCCAGCAGCCAAGATTTCACAGGGCCTGAAGCTTTCTTT.